The 31 T cell receptor beta chains below were found in one sample sequenced in a study of T-cell memory formation after mild COVID-19. TCRdb redid the calling of the 5' RACE reads with MiXCR, one entry per CDR3 protein. The table lists roughly 130,000 distinct CDR3 sequences, about 18% of them singletons, with over 4% in the top ten. The sample comprised PBMCs or a T cell subset sorted from them (not recorded which). The receptors stem from a man aged 18 to 30 who had mild COVID-19 (a few samples of this study predate the infection). Cell type and time point are not known.

This clonotype was counted a few times. The V gene is TRBV6-5, the J gene TRBJ2-1, with TRBD2 identical over 9 bases. J lost 0 bases, V lost 6 bases, and 6 bases had no gene match. The CDR3 runs 16 residues. Germline V gene sequence: CDR1 MNHEY, CDR2 SVGAGI. CDR3 nucleotide sequence: TGTGCCAGCAGCCGCGGGGGGGGGAACTCCTACAATGAGCAGTTCTTC. Residues: CASSRGGGNSYNEQFF.

This clonotype occurred a few times. J is TRBJ2-1 and V is TRBV5-1, with D perhaps matching TRBD2 (7 bases). This CDR3 contains 13 residues. CDR1 and CDR2 from the germline V gene are SGHRS and YFSETQ. Trimming removed 0 bases from V and 10 bases from J, with 11 bases in between. CDR3 amino acids: CASSLVAGAEQFF. CDR3 nucleotide sequence: TGCGCCAGCAGCTTGGTGGCGGGGGCAGAGCAGTTCTTC.

The chain is built from TRBV7-2 and TRBJ1-2; the D gene is possibly TRBD1 (5 bases). CDR1 is SGHTA, CDR2 FQGNSA, per germline. V gave up 1 base and J gave up 7 bases, with 10 bases separating them. The CDR3 contains 13 residues. The CDR3 is CASSLDRGVGYTF. The CDR3 DNA sequence: TGTGCCAGCAGCTTAGATCGGGGGGTTGGCTACACCTTC.

There are a few counts of this clonotype. The chain recombines TRBV12-3 or TRBV12-4 with TRBJ1-3; D unclear. This CDR3 contains 17 residues. V dropped 1 base and J dropped 0 bases, with 13 bases sitting between them. The CDR3 sequence is CASSLGGHLFSGNTIYF. For the CDR3, the DNA is TGTGCCAGCAGTTTAGGGGGTCACCTGTTCTCTGGAAACACCATATATTTT.

Only a few counts were recorded for this clonotype. The gene calls are TRBV12-3 or TRBV12-4 and TRBJ2-2; D gene unclear. CDR3 length: 15 amino acids. The V end was cut by 3 bases, the J end by 0 bases, with 8 bases between. The CDR3 region is CASSLNSPNTGELFF. The CDR3 bases are TGTGCCAGCAGTTTGAACAGTCCGAACACCGGGGAGCTGTTTTTT.

This clonotype was seen more than once but under ten times. The V and J genes are TRBV5-1 and TRBJ2-5, with TRBD2 as a possible D gene (5 bases). The CDR3 sequence is 14 residues long. Per the germline V gene, CDR1 is SGHRS and CDR2 is YFSETQ. V lost 4 bases and J 5 bases, leaving 15 bases between the germline ends. The CDR3: CASSPLRAEETQYF. CDR3 coding DNA: TGCGCCAGCAGCCCCTTGCGGGCCGAGGAGACCCAGTACTTC.

The rearrangement links TRBV2 to TRBJ2-1, with 8 bases matching TRBD2. The germline CDR1 and CDR2 sequences are SNHLY and FYNNEI. The CDR3 runs to 14 residues. J lost 8 bases, V lost 4 bases, and 7 bases had no gene match. CDR3 nucleotides: TGTGCCAGCAGTGTAGCGGGGCTACGGCATGAGCAGTTCTTC. This sequence encodes CASSVAGLRHEQFF.

This chain joins TRBV12-3 or TRBV12-4 and TRBJ2-7; 9 bases are a match to TRBD1. The CDR3 has 12 amino acids. V trimming: 6 bases; J trimming: 6 bases; junction bases outside the gene matches: 3. DNA for the CDR3: TGTGCCAGCAGCCGGGACAGGGTCGAGCAGTACTTC. This encodes CASSRDRVEQYF.

The rearrangement links TRBV5-1 to TRBJ1-6, with unresolved D. Per germline, CDR1 SGHRS and CDR2 YFSETQ. The germline V and J ends were trimmed by 7 bases and 0 bases, with 11 bases remaining between them. The CDR3 extends over 15 amino acids. CDR3 protein: CASRWASSYNSPLHF. The CDR3 DNA reads as TGCGCCAGCCGTTGGGCGAGCTCCTATAATTCACCCCTCCACTTT.

This clonotype has more than one count but fewer than ten. The chain joins TRBV19 to TRBJ2-1; 13 bases are shared with TRBD2. The CDR3 loop spans 15 amino acids. Germline V gene data show CDR1 as LNHDA and CDR2 as SQIVND (reference sequence). V shed 6 bases and J 10 bases; nucleotides not matched to a gene: 9. CDR3 loop: CASSRPGLAGKEQFF. The DNA for the CDR3 is TGTGCCAGTAGCCGGCCGGGACTAGCGGGGAAAGAGCAGTTCTTC.

The rearrangement links TRBV27 to TRBJ1-2, with TRBD1 as a possible D gene (5 bases). Germline V gene data show CDR1 as MNHEY and CDR2 as SMNVEV (reference sequence). The germline V and J ends were trimmed by 5 bases and 8 bases, with 18 bases remaining between them. This CDR3 is built from 14 residues. CDR3 bases: TGTGCCAGCAGTGTTGGAGGACCCTGGGACGGCTACACCTTC. Protein: CASSVGGPWDGYTF.

The rearrangement links TRBV12-3 or TRBV12-4 to TRBJ1-2; possible D gene TRBD1, 5 bases. Trimming pared 6 bases from V and 5 bases from J, leaving 10 bases between. CDR3 length: 12 amino acids. CDR3 residues: CASSREGYGYTF. The CDR3 DNA follows: TGTGCCAGCAGCAGGGAAGGATATGGCTACACCTTC.

The chain couples TRBV27 to TRBJ1-3, with D perhaps matching TRBD1 (5 bases). V lost 6 bases, J lost 0 bases, and 21 bases lay in between. Germline CDR1 MNHEY, CDR2 SMNVEV (reference sequence). This CDR3 is 18 amino acids long. CDR3 amino acids: CASSPGLGRDLSGNTIYF. CDR3 DNA: TGTGCCAGCAGCCCCGGTTTGGGCAGGGACCTCTCTGGAAACACCATATATTTT.

This clonotype has just a few counts. V and J are TRBV12-3 or TRBV12-4 and TRBJ2-3; D could derive from TRBD1 or TRBD2 (5 bases each). CDR3 length: 13 amino acids. V dropped 8 bases and J dropped 7 bases, with 16 bases sitting between them. CDR3 bases: TGTGCCAGCCGTACGGGGCAGGCGCATACGCAGTATTTT. It translates to CASRTGQAHTQYF.

This chain links TRBV4-3 with TRBJ2-3, with TRBD2 identical over 12 bases. CDR1 LGHNA and CDR2 YSLEER come from the germline V gene. V trimming: 0 bases; J trimming: 0 bases; junction bases outside the gene matches: 10. This CDR3 region has 20 residues. This CDR3 reads CASSQDGGKGLAGSTDTQYF. The CDR3 nucleotides read TGCGCCAGCAGCCAAGATGGTGGAAAAGGACTAGCGGGGAGCACAGATACGCAGTATTTT.

The rearrangement joins TRBV5-5 to TRBJ1-4; D remains ambiguous. The germline V gene has CDR1 SGHKS and CDR2 YYEKEE (reference sequence). The CDR3 spans 13 residues. Trimming stripped 3 bases from V and 3 bases from J, with 6 bases between. The CDR3 sequence is CASSWGPNEKLFF. The CDR3 nucleotides read TGTGCCAGCAGCTGGGGTCCTAATGAAAAACTGTTTTTT.

The rearrangement uses TRBV18 and TRBJ1-1; maybe TRBD1 (5 bases). CDR3 length: 13 amino acids. CDR1 is KGHSH, CDR2 LQKENI, per germline. V dropped 6 bases and J dropped 1 base, with 9 bases sitting between them. CDR3 nucleotide sequence: TGTGCCAGCTCGGAAGGACAGAACACTGAAGCTTTCTTT. This sequence encodes CASSEGQNTEAFF.

This clonotype has just a few counts. The chain couples TRBV5-1 to TRBJ2-7; D uncertain. CDR3 length: 13 amino acids. Germline V lookup: CDR1 SGHRS, CDR2 YFSETQ. V was clipped by 4 bases and J by 3 bases, with 11 bases between them. DNA of the CDR3: TGCGCCAGCAGCGGGCAGGCGAACTACGAGCAGTACTTC. Protein product: CASSGQANYEQYF.

This clonotype has only a few counts. The chain is built from TRBV12-3 or TRBV12-4 and TRBJ2-7; a weak D match, TRBD1 (5 bases). Trimming cost V 4 bases and J 2 bases, with 9 bases left between them. This CDR3 spans 13 amino acids. The DNA of the CDR3 is TGTGCCAGCAGTTGGGGCGGACCCTACGAGCAGTACTTC. Amino acid sequence: CASSWGGPYEQYF.

Points on this clonotype: Being one base from a much bigger clone, this may be a read error. The rearrangement links TRBV12-3 or TRBV12-4 to TRBJ2-7; tentatively, D is TRBD2 (6 bases). V was cut by 3 bases and J by 0 bases, with 12 bases left in between. The CDR3 sequence is 15 residues long. The CDR3, as DNA: TGTGCCAGCAGTTTCTCCTCGGGGGTCTCCTACGAGCAGTACGTC. The encoded protein is CASSFSSGVSYEQYV.

In DNA form, the CDR3 reads TGTGCCAGCATAGCCGGGGGGCCTCAAGAGACCCAGTACTTC. Translating gives CASIAGGPQETQYF. The J gene is TRBJ2-5, the V gene TRBV5-5; tentatively, D is TRBD2 (7 bases). The CDR3 covers 14 residues. Germline values: CDR1 SGHKS, CDR2 YYEKEE (reference sequence). V was cut by 6 bases and J by 2 bases, with 14 bases left in between.

The chain carries TRBV12-3 or TRBV12-4 and TRBJ2-3; D is unclear. The germline V and J ends were trimmed by 6 bases and 2 bases, with 15 bases remaining between them. The CDR3 runs to 15 residues. The CDR3 region has the DNA TGTGCCAGCAGACCCCAACAGCGCTACACAGATACGCAGTATTTT. It translates to CASRPQQRYTDTQYF.

The chain has TRBV10-3 and TRBJ2-1; D not certain. Per the germline V gene, CDR1 is ENHRY and CDR2 is SYGVKD. Trimming cost V 3 bases and J 7 bases, with 13 bases left between them. The CDR3 totals 14 residues. In DNA form, the CDR3 reads TGTGCCATCAGTGATCAGGTTTCGGTTAATGAGCAGTTCTTC. Its protein product is CAISDQVSVNEQFF.

J is TRBJ1-1 and V is TRBV20-1; D not certain. The CDR3 is 13 amino acids. Germline V lookup: CDR1 DFQATT, CDR2 SNEGSKA (reference sequence). V gave up 8 bases and J gave up 1 base, with 14 bases separating them. The CDR3 loop reads CSNVRIQNTEAFF. The DNA of the CDR3 is TGCAGTAACGTGCGGATACAGAACACTGAAGCTTTCTTT.

This clonotype was detected only a few times. The J gene is TRBJ1-5, the V gene TRBV12-3 or TRBV12-4; 9 nucleotides align to TRBD1. Losses at the gene ends were 5 bases for V and 3 bases for J; bases not matched to a gene: 5. The CDR3 spans 15 residues. The CDR3 reads CASSRQGGFNQPQHF. The CDR3 coding sequence is TGTGCCAGCAGTCGACAGGGGGGATTCAATCAGCCCCAGCATTTT.

V and J are TRBV5-1 and TRBJ2-3; 11 bases agree with TRBD2. The CDR3 is 16 residues long. The germline gives CDR1 SGHRS, CDR2 YFSETQ. Trimming took 2 bases from V and 6 from J; bases not matched to a gene: 8. The CDR3 loop is CASSFPASGGKDTQYF. DNA of the CDR3: TGCGCCAGCAGCTTCCCAGCTAGCGGGGGGAAGGATACGCAGTATTTT.

The genes are TRBV7-9 and TRBJ2-3, with 9 bases identical to TRBD2. Germline V gene data show CDR1 as SEHNR and CDR2 as FQNEAQ (reference sequence). Unmatched junction bases numbered 11, after V lost 3 bases and J lost 1 base. This CDR3 has 18 residues. The CDR3 here is CASSFIAGGPVGTDTQYF. CDR3 bases: TGTGCCAGCAGCTTTATCGCGGGGGGGCCGGTTGGCACAGATACGCAGTATTTT. The complete variable domain, with remaining parts taken from reference TRBV7-9 and TRBJ2-3, reads DTGVSQNPRHKITKRGQNVTFRCDPISEHNRLYWYRQTLGQGPEFLTYFQNEAQLEKSRLLSDRFSAERPKGSFSTLEIQRTEQGDSAMYLCASSFIAGGPVGTDTQYFGPGTRLTVL.

The J gene is TRBJ2-5, the V gene TRBV6-5; a weak D match, TRBD1 (6 bases). The CDR3 spans 14 residues. Trimming removed 0 bases from V and 7 bases from J, with 12 bases in between. CDR1 MNHEY and CDR2 SVGAGI come from the germline V gene. For the CDR3, the DNA is TGTGCCAGCAGTTACTCGTCAGGGGTGGGGACCCAGTACTTC. The encoded protein is CASSYSSGVGTQYF.

This clonotype was recorded a few times. One end of the junction is discordant with germline, which a read error may explain. This chain uses TRBV7-7 with TRBJ2-3, with D tentatively TRBD1 (5 bases). Germline V CDR1 and CDR2: SSHAT, FNYEAQ (reference sequence). The CDR3 is 15 amino acids. The CDR3 loop is CASSLGAGWADTQYF. For the CDR3, the DNA is TGTGCTAGCAGCCTAGGAGCAGGGTGGGCAGATACGCAGTATTTT. The whole variable domain, filled in from reference TRBV7-7 and TRBJ2-3, reads GAGVSQSPRYKVTKRGQDVTLRCDPISSHATLYWYQQALGQGPEFLTYFNYEAQPDKSGLPSDRFSAERPEGSISTLTIQRTEQRDSAMYRCASSLGAGWADTQYFGPGTRLTVL.

CDR3: CASTPAGADTQYF. As DNA, the CDR3 is TGTGCCAGCACCCCAGCGGGGGCAGATACGCAGTATTTT. The chain couples TRBV6-2 or TRBV6-3 to TRBJ2-3; 8 bases line up with TRBD2. Unmatched junction bases numbered 4, after V lost 7 bases and J lost 4 bases. From germline, CDR1 is MNHEY and CDR2 SVGEGT. The CDR3 contains 13 residues.

The CDR3 here is CASSEVTLQYF. CDR3 in DNA: TGTGCCAGCAGTGAGGTCACCCTGCAGTACTTC. This chain joins TRBV6-1 and TRBJ2-7, with D unclear. Germline V gives CDR1 MNHNS, CDR2 SASEGT. V was cut by 3 bases and J by 9 bases, with 9 bases left in between. This CDR3 contains 11 residues.